A selection of T cell receptor beta chains follows, all from one sample in a study of blood T cell repertoires in COVID-19. Method: immunoSEQ multiplex PCR; TCRdb's copy keeps in-frame clones and lacks some. The sample gives about 92,000 clones, around 85% of which show up once; around 12% is in the top ten. The specimen sequenced was peripheral blood. The receptors stem from a human donor in a cohort sampled during active COVID-19. Each CDR3 is given with its conserved first and last residue.

cdr3_aa | j_call | v_call
CASSLFPPRNTEAFF | TRBJ1-1 | TRBV11-2
CASSLDGGNQPQHF | TRBJ1-5 | TRBV5-1
CASSSGGRSTEAFF | TRBJ1-1 | TRBV7-3
CAISYGGSNQPQHF | TRBJ1-5 | TRBV10-3
CASRSTGELFF | TRBJ2-2 | TRBV12-3/TRBV12-4
CASRLQATSGNTIYF | TRBJ1-3 | TRBV6-5
CASSTTMGQYNSPLHF | TRBJ1-6 | TRBV2
CASSPFVTENTEAFF | TRBJ1-1 | TRBV4-2
CASSLDRGPGTQYF | TRBJ2-5 | TRBV5-6
CASSFDRGGEKLFF | TRBJ1-4 | TRBV5-4
CASRLLGGTDTQYF | TRBJ2-3 | TRBV21-1
CASSWESSGNTIYF | TRBJ1-3 | TRBV2
CASSQGNFGLFF | TRBJ1-4 | TRBV3-1/TRBV3-2
CASSAQGGDTGELFF | TRBJ2-2 | TRBV7-2
CASASRGPYNEQFF | TRBJ2-1 | TRBV25-1
CASSLYSQGFGTQYF | TRBJ2-3 | TRBV5-6
CASSSRHYNEQFF | TRBJ2-1 | TRBV7-9
CASSETGGITDTQYF | TRBJ2-3 | TRBV6-1
CASSSQGARTEAFF | TRBJ1-1 | TRBV19
CASSETGTGVGNTIYF | TRBJ1-3 | TRBV28
CASSLTGGSNQPQHF | TRBJ1-5 | TRBV27
CASSFRAPQHF | TRBJ1-5 | TRBV28
CASSHPTGTKNIQYF | TRBJ2-4 | TRBV4-1
CASSIGGTTYNEQFF | TRBJ2-1 | TRBV19
CASSEGGRTDTQYF | TRBJ2-3 | TRBV7-3
CASSAKDRAYEQYF | TRBJ2-7 | TRBV7-9
CASTETSAYSYEQYF | TRBJ2-7 | TRBV28
CASSLLAQPQHF | TRBJ1-5 | TRBV12-3/TRBV12-4
CAWSVHRLAGGSSTDTQYF | TRBJ2-3 | TRBV30
CASSRPLIRGTVRETQYF | TRBJ2-5 | TRBV7-9
CASSFFAGYRETQYF | TRBJ2-5 | TRBV5-4
CASSQDGQGRYEQYF | TRBJ2-7 | TRBV4-3
CSASREYGTNSYEQYF | TRBJ2-7 | TRBV20-1
CASSYPGTGGYEQYF | TRBJ2-7 | TRBV6-5
CAWSVLRGQETQYF | TRBJ2-5 | TRBV30
CATSRPSQGLGQPQHF | TRBJ1-5 | TRBV15
CATRTGSEKLFF | TRBJ1-4 | TRBV6-5
CASSLGVGGGAGETQYF | TRBJ2-5 | TRBV11-2
CASSLGPEPGNTIYF | TRBJ1-3 | TRBV5-1
CASSIRTPGQPQHF | TRBJ1-5 | TRBV19
CASSQEEFRGNEKLFF | TRBJ1-4 | TRBV4-1
CATAKGTGANTGELFF | TRBJ2-2 | TRBV10-3
CASSFKQGLYTGELFF | TRBJ2-2 | TRBV27
CASSVRQDQETQYF | TRBJ2-5 | TRBV2
CASSQSGGVVGYQETQYF | TRBJ2-5 | TRBV4-2